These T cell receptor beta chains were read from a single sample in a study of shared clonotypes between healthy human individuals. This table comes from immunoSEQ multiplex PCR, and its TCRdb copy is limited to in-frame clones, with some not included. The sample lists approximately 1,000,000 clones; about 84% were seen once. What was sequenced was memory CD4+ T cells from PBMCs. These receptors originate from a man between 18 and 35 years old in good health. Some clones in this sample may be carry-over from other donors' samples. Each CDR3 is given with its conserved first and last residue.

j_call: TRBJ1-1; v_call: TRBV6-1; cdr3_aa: CASRRGQLNTEAFF
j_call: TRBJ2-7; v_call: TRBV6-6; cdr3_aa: CASTGGYEQYF
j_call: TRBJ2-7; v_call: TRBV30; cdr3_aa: CAWSHTSTPYEQYF
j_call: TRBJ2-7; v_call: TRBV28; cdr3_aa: CASSPFGEHLYEQYF
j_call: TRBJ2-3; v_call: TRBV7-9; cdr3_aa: CASSLDTNTQYF
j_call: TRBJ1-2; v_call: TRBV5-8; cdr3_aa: CASSLGSPSYGYTF
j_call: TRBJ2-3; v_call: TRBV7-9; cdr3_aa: CASSYGQSSTDTQYF
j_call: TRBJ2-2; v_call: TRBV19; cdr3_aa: CASSSGTGVTGELFF
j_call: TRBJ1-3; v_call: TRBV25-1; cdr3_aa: CASSEWPGESSGNTIYF
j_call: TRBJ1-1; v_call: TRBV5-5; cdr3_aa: CASSRTQNTEAFF
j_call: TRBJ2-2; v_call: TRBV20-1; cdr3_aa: CSAGDTGELFF
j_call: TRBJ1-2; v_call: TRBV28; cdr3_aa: CASSPILDGYTF
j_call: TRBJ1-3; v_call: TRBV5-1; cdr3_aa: CASSSAMTGLGGTIYF
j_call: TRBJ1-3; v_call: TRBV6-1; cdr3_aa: CASSRQGAGNTIYF
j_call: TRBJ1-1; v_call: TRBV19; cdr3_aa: CASSIGRIRGRIMNTEAFF
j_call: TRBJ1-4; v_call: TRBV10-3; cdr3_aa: CAISESLGQGQKLFF
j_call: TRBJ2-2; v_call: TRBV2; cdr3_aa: CASSDFTGSGELFF
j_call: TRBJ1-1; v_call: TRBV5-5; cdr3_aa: CASSSFGGMNTEAFF
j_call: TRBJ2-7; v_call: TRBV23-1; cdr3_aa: CAHKGIRPGGPSKSPYEQYF
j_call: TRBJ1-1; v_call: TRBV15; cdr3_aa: CATSRDARTNTEAFF
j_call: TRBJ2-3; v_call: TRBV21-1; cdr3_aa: CASAPSPSGQGTDTQYF
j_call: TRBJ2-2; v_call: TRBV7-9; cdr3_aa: CASSPVRGANTGELFF
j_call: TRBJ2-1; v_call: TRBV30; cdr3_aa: CAWRRPGSYNEQFF
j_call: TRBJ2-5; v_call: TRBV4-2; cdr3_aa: CASSSGTSRETQYF
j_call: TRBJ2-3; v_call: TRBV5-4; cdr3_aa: CASSLPGARPDTQYF
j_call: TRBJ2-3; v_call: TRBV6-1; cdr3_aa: CASSDSGFTDTQYF